This passage covers 32 T cell receptor beta chains from one sample sequenced in a study of glioma-infiltrating T cells after dendritic cell vaccination. Assay used: immunoSEQ multiplex PCR; TCRdb lists only in-frame clones, some missing. The sample holds tens of thousands of clones; over 75% are singletons and the top ten take 2.1%. The source material was blood, sampled before dendritic cell vaccination. The source is a human donor with glioblastoma.

The CDR3 protein is CASTISSGANVLTF. Written as DNA, the CDR3 is TGTGCCAGCACCATCAGCTCTGGGGCCAACGTCCTGACTTTC. The genes are TRBV28 and TRBJ2-6; D gene uncertain. Germline loops: CDR1 MDHEN, CDR2 SYDVKM. The CDR3 sequence is 14 residues long. V lost 7 bases, J lost 0 bases, and 7 bases lay in between.

V usage is TRBV10-3 and J usage is TRBJ1-1; 10 bases fit TRBD1. This CDR3 spans 14 amino acids. Germline V gene data show CDR1 as ENHRY and CDR2 as SYGVKD. V shed 3 bases, J shed 3 bases, and the junction held 1 base outside the gene matches. The CDR3 spells CAISDDRGHTEAFF. The CDR3 coding sequence is TGTGCCATCAGTGATGACAGGGGGCACACTGAAGCTTTCTTT.

The chain has TRBV13 and TRBJ2-7; D might be TRBD2 (6 bases). This CDR3 region has 14 residues. V was pared by 3 bases and J by 3 bases, with 12 bases between. Germline CDR1 and CDR2: PRHDT and FYEKMQ (reference sequence). DNA of the CDR3: TGTGCCAGCAGCTTCCACGGGACTTACTACGAGCAGTACGTC. Its protein is CASSFHGTYYEQYV.

The chain employs TRBV13 and TRBJ2-1; D unresolved. The germline gives CDR1 PRHDT, CDR2 FYEKMQ (reference sequence). This CDR3 contains 13 residues. V was cut by 1 base and J by 7 bases, with 8 bases left in between. The CDR3 region has the DNA TGTGCCAGCAGCTTAGATAGTCGGAATGAGCAGTTCTTC. Translation gives CASSLDSRNEQFF.

The chain is built from TRBV10-3 and TRBJ1-6; D is undetermined. CDR1 and CDR2 (germline): ENHRY, SYGVKD. Trimming left V 3 bases short and J 5 bases short, with 8 bases between. This CDR3 comprises 14 residues. CDR3 nucleotides: TGTGCCATCAGTGATGGGCAGCATAATTCACCCCTCCACTTT. Residues: CAISDGQHNSPLHF.

The rearrangement links TRBV10-3 to TRBJ2-7; TRBD2 matches at 10 bases. The J segment lost 3 bases and the V segment lost 1 base, leaving 3 bases of the junction unmatched. The CDR3 is made up of 15 amino acids. Germline assignment: CDR1 ENHRY and CDR2 SYGVKD. The CDR3, as DNA: TGTGCCATCAGTGAGTTTCTAGCGGGAGACTACGAGCAGTACGTC. Protein product: CAISEFLAGDYEQYV.

The chain couples TRBV6-5 to TRBJ2-2; TRBD2 matches 7 bases. This CDR3 is 15 amino acids long. V lost 5 bases, J lost 4 bases, and 7 bases stayed unmatched. From germline, CDR1 is MNHEY and CDR2 SVGAGI. CDR3 DNA: TGTGCCAGCAGTGTTCCGGGACTACTCACCGGGGAGCTGTTTTTT. It is translated as CASSVPGLLTGELFF.

This chain links TRBV4-2 with TRBJ1-4; the D gene is possibly TRBD1 (6 bases). This CDR3 is 16 amino acids long. CDR1 and CDR2 (germline): LGHNA, YNFKEQ. V was shortened by 1 base and J by 5 bases, with 14 bases between the two germline ends. The CDR3 loop reads CASSQVKGETNEKLFF. The DNA for the CDR3 is TGTGCCAGCAGCCAAGTGAAGGGGGAAACAAATGAAAAACTGTTTTTT.

This chain joins TRBV28 and TRBJ1-2, with 7 bases that match TRBD1. V lost 6 bases and J lost 4; bases outside the gene matches: 17. The CDR3 loop spans 17 amino acids. Per germline, CDR1 MDHEN and CDR2 SYDVKM. The CDR3 loop reads CASRGPGQTPLFYGYTF. CDR3 coding DNA: TGTGCCAGCAGGGGACCGGGACAGACACCATTATTCTATGGCTACACCTTC.

This chain joins TRBV5-1 and TRBJ1-6; TRBD1 matches 7 bases. Trimming removed 2 bases from V and 6 bases from J; junction bases left unmatched: 2. In germline, CDR1 is SGHRS, CDR2 YFSETQ. There are 14 residues in the CDR3. CDR3 residues: CASSFRQGNSPLHF. The CDR3 DNA sequence: TGCGCCAGCAGCTTCAGACAGGGTAATTCACCCCTCCACTTT.

DNA for the CDR3: TGTGCCAGCAGGGGGACTAGCGGGAGGGGAGCGTACTTC. Translating gives CASRGTSGRGAYF. The chain employs TRBV28 and TRBJ2-4; TRBD2 agrees at 16 bases. The CDR3 loop spans 13 amino acids. The V gene end was trimmed by 6 bases and the J gene end by 15 bases; junction bases not matched to a gene: 5. CDR1 is MDHEN, CDR2 SYDVKM, per germline.

A single count supports this clone. This chain uses TRBV19 with TRBJ1-1; TRBD1 is a possible D gene (5 bases). The CDR3 loop spans 14 amino acids. Trimming stripped 5 bases from V and 4 bases from J, with 14 bases between. The germline V gene encodes CDR1 LNHDA and CDR2 SQIVND (reference sequence). CDR3 nucleotides: TGTGCCAGTAGTCCGGGGGGGGTAAGCACTGAAGCTTTCTTT. Protein sequence: CASSPGGVSTEAFF.

At least ten counts were recorded for this clone. This chain links TRBV5-4 with TRBJ2-7; D unresolved. The CDR3 is 13 residues long. Trimming cost V 1 base and J 2 bases, with 7 bases left between them. CDR1 is SGHNT, CDR2 YYREEE, per germline (reference sequence). The CDR3 spells CASSLSGTYEQYF. The CDR3 nucleotides read TGTGCCAGCAGCTTGTCGGGTACCTACGAGCAGTACTTC.

The chain couples TRBV7-8 to TRBJ2-5; 9 bases line up with TRBD2. TRBJ2-7 explains the end of the DNA better; the J call may be wrong. This CDR3 has 12 amino acids. Germline-derived CDR1 and CDR2 are SGHVS and FQNEAQ. DNA of the CDR3: TGTGCCAGCTGGACTAGCGTGTACGAGCAGTACTTC. Translating it yields CASWTSVYEQYF.

The rearrangement uses TRBV6-1 and TRBJ2-2, with D perhaps TRBD1 (6 bases). V lost 6 bases to trimming and J lost 5 bases, with 16 bases between them. CDR3 length equals 15 residues. Germline assignment: CDR1 MNHNS and CDR2 SASEGT. CDR3 DNA sequence: TGTGCCAGCAGCTTACAACTACAGGGAACCGGGGAGCTGTTTTTT. This gives the protein CASSLQLQGTGELFF.

The V call is TRBV5-1, the J call TRBJ2-5, with 8 bases lining up with TRBD1. J gave up 2 bases and V 4 bases, and 7 bases lay outside the gene matches. The germline gives CDR1 SGHRS, CDR2 YFSETQ. The CDR3 consists of 15 residues. The DNA of the CDR3 is TGCGCCAGCAGCGCCAGAGGGACAGGTCAAGAGACCCAGTACTTC. It yields the protein CASSARGTGQETQYF.

The chain combines TRBV14 with TRBJ2-1; 8 bases line up with TRBD1. J lost 5 bases, V lost 1 base, and 10 bases had no gene match. The germline CDR1 and CDR2 sequences are SGHDN and FVKESK. This CDR3 region has 17 residues. The CDR3 loop reads CASSQVPGQGHNNEQFF. In DNA, the CDR3 is TGTGCCAGCAGCCAAGTACCCGGACAGGGTCATAACAATGAGCAGTTCTTC. Full variable domain (missing parts from reference TRBV14 and TRBJ2-1): EAGVTQFPSHSVIEKGQTVTLRCDPISGHDNLYWYRRVMGKEIKFLLHFVKESKQDESGMPNNRFLAERTGGTYSTLKVQPAELEDSGVYFCASSQVPGQGHNNEQFFGPGTRLTVL.

In DNA, the CDR3 is TGTGCCACCAGCCCCCCGAAGGACAGGGTACTAATGAACACTGAAGCTTTCTTT. This sequence encodes CATSPPKDRVLMNTEAFF. J is TRBJ1-1 and V is TRBV15, with 8 positions matching TRBD1. This CDR3 region has 18 residues. Germline V gene lookup returns CDR1 LNHNV and CDR2 YYDKDF (reference sequence). With V trimmed by 5 bases and J by 0 bases, 14 bases remained unmatched.

V is TRBV2 and J is TRBJ1-1; possibly TRBD1 for D (5 bases). CDR3 length: 12 amino acids. With 4 bases removed from V and 11 bases from J, the gap between germline ends came to 14 bases. Germline assignment: CDR1 SNHLY and CDR2 FYNNEI. The CDR3 DNA sequence: TGTGCCAGCAGTGTGATACCAAAGGGGGCTTTCTTT. This encodes CASSVIPKGAFF.

V is TRBV18 and J is TRBJ1-3; D perhaps matches TRBD1 (5 bases). The germline CDR1 and CDR2 sequences are KGHSH and LQKENI. The V end lost 2 bases, the J end lost 1 base, and 9 bases lay between the germline ends. The CDR3 covers 15 residues. The DNA of the CDR3 is TGTGCCAGCTCACCAGGGGCGGATTCTGGAAACACCATATATTTT. It yields the protein CASSPGADSGNTIYF.

A single count supports this clone. This chain connects TRBV5-5 to TRBJ1-5; perhaps TRBD1 as D (5 bases). This CDR3 is 16 amino acids long. V lost 2 bases to trimming and J lost 7 bases, with 19 bases between them. Germline V gene lookup returns CDR1 SGHKS and CDR2 YYEKEE (reference sequence). The CDR3 DNA reads as TGTGCCAGCAGCTTCAGGGCCGGGTCAGATTCACAGCCCCAGCATTTT. It specifies CASSFRAGSDSQPQHF.

Here the CDR3 DNA reads TGCGCCAGCAGTCAATCACTAGCGGGGGGAAGGAATGAGCAGTTCTTC. Its protein is CASSQSLAGGRNEQFF. The chain joins TRBV23-1 to TRBJ2-1, with TRBD2 identical over 12 bases. TRBV23-1 is filed as an ORF, its function uncertain. There are 16 residues in the CDR3. V gave up 0 bases and J gave up 7 bases; unmatched junction bases: 4.

The rearrangement joins TRBV5-1 to TRBJ2-5; 8 nucleotides match TRBD1. Per the germline V gene, CDR1 is SGHRS and CDR2 is YFSETQ. V lost 4 bases and J lost 7; bases outside the gene matches: 12. There are 15 residues in the CDR3. As DNA, the CDR3 is TGCGCCAGCAGCATCACCCCGGACAGGGACGTGACCCAGTACTTC. Its translation is CASSITPDRDVTQYF. Full variable domain (missing parts from reference TRBV5-1 and TRBJ2-5): KAGVTQTPRYLIKTRGQQVTLSCSPISGHRSVSWYQQTPGQGLQFLFEYFSETQRNKGNFPGRFSGRQFSNSRSEMNVSTLELGDSALYLCASSITPDRDVTQYFGPGTRLLVL.

V and J are TRBV7-2 and TRBJ2-3; the D is unclear. Germline V gene data show CDR1 as SGHTA and CDR2 as FQGNSA. The CDR3 covers 14 residues. V was clipped by 1 base and J by 0 bases, with 5 bases between them. The CDR3 region is CASSLVPSTDTQYF. CDR3 coding DNA: TGTGCCAGCAGCTTAGTCCCGAGCACAGATACGCAGTATTTT.

This clone was counted many times. This chain connects TRBV18 to TRBJ2-7, with D maybe TRBD2 (5 bases). V was clipped by 4 bases and J by 7 bases, with 23 bases between them. The CDR3 runs to 16 residues. Looked up from germline, CDR1 is KGHSH and CDR2 is LQKENI. This CDR3 is CASSLQYGINFYEQYF. In DNA form, the CDR3 reads TGTGCCAGCTCACTGCAGTACGGGATCAACTTTTATGAGCAGTACTTC.

This rearrangement joins TRBV11-3 to TRBJ2-1; tentative D call: TRBD1 (6 bases). V was shortened by 1 base and J by 5 bases, with 15 bases between the two germline ends. The CDR3 extends over 16 amino acids. The germline gives CDR1 SGHNT, CDR2 YENEEA. In nucleotides, the CDR3 is TGTGCCAGCAGCTTAGGCCCAGGACAGCTCGACAATGAGCAGTTCTTC. This gives the protein CASSLGPGQLDNEQFF.

This chain connects TRBV7-3 to TRBJ2-3, with D perhaps TRBD1 (6 bases). Trimming stripped 8 bases from V and 4 bases from J, with 19 bases between. CDR1 and CDR2 from the germline V gene are SGHTA and FQGTGA. This CDR3 is built from 15 residues. The CDR3 bases are TGTGCCAGCGGTTCGGGGCAGGGGCTTTCAGATACGCAGTATTTT. Protein: CASGSGQGLSDTQYF.

The chain couples TRBV5-1 to TRBJ2-7, with D perhaps matching TRBD2 (5 bases). The CDR3 is made up of 15 amino acids. Deletions cut 1 base from V and 4 bases from J, with 15 bases between. Germline CDR1 SGHRS, CDR2 YFSETQ. The CDR3, as DNA: TGCGCCAGCAGCTTGACTGGACGGGAAGGGTACGAGCAGTACGTC. Protein sequence: CASSLTGREGYEQYV.

The rearrangement joins TRBV7-2 to TRBJ2-1; a possible D gene is TRBD2 (5 bases). The CDR3 runs to 15 residues. Germline values: CDR1 SGHTA, CDR2 FQGNSA. The V end lost 0 bases, the J end lost 0 bases, and 6 bases lay between the germline ends. CDR3 in DNA: TGTGCCAGCAGCTTAGCGGGGAGCTCCTACAATGAGCAGTTCTTC. Its translation is CASSLAGSSYNEQFF.

This chain links TRBV2 with TRBJ2-5; 9 nucleotides match TRBD2. The CDR3 runs to 15 residues. The J segment lost 1 base and the V segment lost 9 bases, leaving 9 bases of the junction unmatched. Germline CDR1 SNHLY, CDR2 FYNNEI. The CDR3 DNA is TGTGCCAGTGGGCGGGCTAGCGGGACCCAAGAGACCCAGTACTTC. It codes for CASGRASGTQETQYF.

Worth noting for this clone: The junction does not match germline at one end; this may be a read error. The V call is TRBV18, the J call TRBJ2-2; no firm D call. This CDR3 comprises 14 residues. The germline V gene has CDR1 KGHSH and CDR2 LQKENI. In DNA, the CDR3 is TGTGCCAGCCCACCTTTAATGAACACCGGGGAGCTGTTTTTT. As protein: CASPPLMNTGELFF.

The rearrangement joins TRBV19 to TRBJ2-3; D is uncertain. Germline values: CDR1 LNHDA, CDR2 SQIVND (reference sequence). The CDR3 sequence is 14 residues long. V was cut by 5 bases and J by 2 bases, with 11 bases left in between. In DNA, the CDR3 is TGTGCCAGTAGTTTGCGGCCCACCACAGATACGCAGTATTTT. Its protein is CASSLRPTTDTQYF.